Described below is a single T cell receptor beta chain sequence and its context. What it binds is not known. Combining a sample-barcoded 5' primer with a J-beta primer mix, a second PCR ran for roughly 7 to 11 cycles. TCRdb recomputed calls from the 5' RACE reads with MiXCR, one row per CDR3 protein. Of 1.5 million to 2 million distinct CDR3 sequences listed, approximately 30% are singletons. This specimen belongs to a study of blood T cells in healthy people across ages. General study points: Researchers said unsorted PBMCs prevented a conclusive naive versus antigen-experienced comparison. Unknown CMV status may confound age-related changes in expanded clones. Compared with aged donors, long-lived donors showed fewer expanded clones, suggesting selection.

The TCR sequence derives from a woman in her twenties or thirties in good health. The sample was blood.

The CDR3 DNA reads as TGTGCTAGTGGGAACCTGGACGGCTACTATGGCTACACCTTC. Protein product: CASGNLDGYYGYTF. The rearrangement joins TRBV12-5 to TRBJ1-2, with unresolved D. The CDR3 spans 14 residues. V was trimmed by 6 bases and J by 3 bases, leaving 14 bases between them. Germline CDR1 reads LGHNT; CDR2 reads FRNRAP.